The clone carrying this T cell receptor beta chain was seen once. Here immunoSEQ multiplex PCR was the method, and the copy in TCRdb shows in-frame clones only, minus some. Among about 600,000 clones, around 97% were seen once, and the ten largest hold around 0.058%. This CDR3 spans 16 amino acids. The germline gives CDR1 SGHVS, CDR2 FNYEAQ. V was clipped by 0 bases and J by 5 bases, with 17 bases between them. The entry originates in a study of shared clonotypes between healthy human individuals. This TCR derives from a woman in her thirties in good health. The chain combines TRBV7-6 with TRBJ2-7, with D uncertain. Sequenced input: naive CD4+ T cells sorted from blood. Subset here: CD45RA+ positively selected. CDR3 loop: CASSLAKASGGDEQYF. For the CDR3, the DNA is TGTGCCAGCAGCTTAGCGAAGGCAAGTGGTGGGGACGAGCAGTACTTC.